These 20 T cell receptor beta chains share one sample of origin, sequenced in a study of blood T cells in healthy people across ages. A sample-barcoded 5' primer and a J-beta primer mix were used in a second PCR of roughly 6 to 11 cycles. TCRdb used MiXCR to reprocess the 5' RACE reads, holding one entry per CDR3 protein. The sample shows roughly 800,000 distinct CDR3 sequences, 20% to 30% of them seen only once. These data were also reused for a study on T cells of mothers and their children.

The sample consisted of blood. The origin of the receptors is a boy aged 10-17 years in good health.

V is TRBV4-1 and J is TRBJ1-4; a possible D gene is TRBD1 (5 bases). V was shortened by 0 bases and J by 8 bases, with 19 bases between the two germline ends. This CDR3 comprises 17 residues. Germline loops: CDR1 MGHRA, CDR2 YSYEKL. The CDR3: CASSQERFQDIDEKLFF. DNA of the CDR3: TGCGCCAGCAGCCAAGAGAGGTTCCAGGACATCGACGAAAAACTGTTTTTT.

This clonotype was seen a few times. The rearrangement links TRBV12-3 or TRBV12-4 to TRBJ2-1; 10 bases fit TRBD2. CDR3 length: 18 residues. The trim removed 7 bases at V and 1 base at J, leaving 13 bases unmatched. Written as DNA, the CDR3 is TGTGCCAGCACCTGGGGGTCTAGCGGGAGCTCTTCCTACAATGAGCAGTTCTTC. It is translated as CASTWGSSGSSSYNEQFF.

In DNA form, the CDR3 reads TGTGCCATCAACCCCGACAGGGAAGGTGGCTACACCTTC. This sequence encodes CAINPDREGGYTF. The chain has TRBV10-3 and TRBJ1-2, with 7 nucleotides matching TRBD1. Unmatched junction bases numbered 9, after V lost 7 bases and J lost 7 bases. In germline, CDR1 is ENHRY, CDR2 SYGVKD. CDR3 length: 13 residues.

This clonotype was counted many times. The chain has TRBV5-4 and TRBJ2-6; no firm D call. The CDR3 covers 16 residues. Germline V lookup: CDR1 SGHNT, CDR2 YYREEE (reference sequence). Trimming removed 0 bases at V and 0 bases at J, with 7 bases between. CDR3 protein: CASSLGGLSGANVLTF. CDR3 sequence (DNA): TGTGCCAGCAGCTTGGGTGGGCTCTCTGGGGCCAACGTCCTGACTTTC.

The genes are TRBV7-3 and TRBJ1-2; D is unclear. The CDR3 length is 16 residues. The germline gives CDR1 SGHTA, CDR2 FQGTGA. Trimming took 0 bases from V and 6 from J, leaving 17 bases between them. CDR3 in DNA: TGTGCCAGCAGCTTAACCCGTGATACGGCTCCGGATGGCTACACCTTC. Protein product: CASSLTRDTAPDGYTF. Full variable domain (remainder filled in from reference TRBV7-3 and TRBJ1-2): GAGVSQTPSNKVTEKGKYVELRCDPISGHTALYWYRQSLGQGPEFLIYFQGTGAADDSGLPNDRFFAVRPEGSVSTLKIQRTERGDSAVYLCASSLTRDTAPDGYTFGSGTRLTVV.

In its sample, this clonotype was seen a few times. This rearrangement joins TRBV10-3 to TRBJ1-2, with D unresolved. Trimming took 2 bases from V and 0 from J, leaving 10 bases between them. Germline values: CDR1 ENHRY, CDR2 SYGVKD. The CDR3 spans 15 residues. This chain's CDR3 is CAISEGSAPNYGYTF. The DNA of the CDR3 is TGTGCCATCAGTGAGGGGTCCGCTCCTAACTATGGCTACACCTTC.

This rearrangement joins TRBV12-3 or TRBV12-4 to TRBJ2-5, with 10 bases lining up with TRBD2. This CDR3 has 14 residues. Trimming removed 3 bases from V and 8 bases from J; junction bases left unmatched: 6. The CDR3 DNA is TGTGCCAGCAGTTTTAGCGGGGGGTCAGTAACCCAGTACTTC. Translation: CASSFSGGSVTQYF.

This clonotype was counted a few times. The V call is TRBV29-1, the J call TRBJ2-5, with unresolved D. Germline loops: CDR1 SQVTM, CDR2 ANQGSEA. The CDR3 runs 13 residues. The ends were cut back, 2 bases at V and 2 bases at J, with 9 bases in the middle. The CDR3 loop reads CSVEMVQQETQYF. In nucleotides, the CDR3 is TGCAGCGTTGAAATGGTACAGCAAGAGACCCAGTACTTC.

This clonotype was detected a few times. An end of the junction does not agree with germline; a read error may underlie this. This chain uses TRBV2 with TRBJ2-1; the D is unclear. This CDR3 contains 11 residues. Germline-derived CDR1 and CDR2 are SNHLY and FYNNEI. DNA of the CDR3: TGTGCCAGCGCAGTCTACAATGGGCAGTTCTTC. This sequence encodes CASAVYNGQFF.

This clonotype was found a few times. This chain uses TRBV12-3 or TRBV12-4 with TRBJ2-4, with 9 positions matching TRBD1. The CDR3 consists of 15 residues. The V gene end was trimmed by 5 bases and the J gene end by 7 bases; junction bases not matched to a gene: 9. CDR3 coding DNA: TGTGCCAGCAGTCCACCGGGACAGGGAGGGAACATTCAGTACTTC. Translation: CASSPPGQGGNIQYF.

The chain employs TRBV20-1 and TRBJ2-1; 7 bases are shared with TRBD2. Germline lookup yields CDR1 DFQATT and CDR2 SNEGSKA (reference sequence). CDR3 length equals 15 residues. The ends lost 6 bases at V and 4 bases at J; junction bases unmatched: 12. CDR3 bases: TGCAGTGCCGAGCCCCTGGCGGGAGCGTACAATGAGCAGTTCTTC. Amino acid sequence: CSAEPLAGAYNEQFF.

This clonotype was seen a few times. This sequence joins TRBV7-2 and TRBJ2-7; D remains ambiguous. V was trimmed by 3 bases and J by 2 bases, leaving 8 bases between them. The CDR3 runs 13 residues. Germline CDR1 and CDR2: SGHTA and FQGNSA. CDR3 region: CASSLRTTYEQYF. The CDR3 DNA sequence: TGTGCCAGCAGCTTGCGAACTACCTACGAGCAGTACTTC. The variable domain in full, with the rest retrieved from reference TRBV7-2 and TRBJ2-7, is GAGVSQSPSNKVTEKGKDVELRCDPISGHTALYWYRQSLGQGLEFLIYFQGNSAPDKSGLPSDRFSAERTGGSVSTLTIQRTQQEDSAVYLCASSLRTTYEQYFGPGTRLTVT.

The V call is TRBV7-6, the J call TRBJ2-5; 10 positions match TRBD1. The J call could be wrong; TRBJ2-1 is a better fit for the DNA end. The CDR3 sequence is 17 residues long. Germline V gene sequence: CDR1 SGHVS, CDR2 FNYEAQ. The CDR3: CASSSPLGQGWANEQFF. CDR3 nucleotides: TGTGCCAGCAGCTCCCCGTTGGGACAGGGGTGGGCCAATGAGCAGTTCTTC.

The chain uses TRBV7-9 and TRBJ1-2; no reliable D call. Germline V gene data show CDR1 as SEHNR and CDR2 as FQNEAQ (reference sequence). This CDR3 has 13 amino acids. V was pared by 1 base and J by 8 bases, with 11 bases between. The CDR3 sequence: CASSLDPDLGYTF. The CDR3 DNA is TGTGCCAGCAGCTTAGACCCAGATCTCGGCTACACCTTC.

This clonotype was counted between two and nine times. The chain carries TRBV7-3 and TRBJ2-2; a possible D gene is TRBD2 (6 bases). The germline V and J ends were trimmed by 5 bases and 2 bases, with 9 bases remaining between them. CDR3 length: 14 amino acids. Germline V CDR1 and CDR2: SGHTA, FQGTGA. The CDR3 spells CASSRDSNTGELFF. Here the CDR3 DNA reads TGTGCCAGCAGCCGGGACTCCAACACCGGGGAGCTGTTTTTT.

This chain joins TRBV10-3 and TRBJ2-3; 9 bases are shared with TRBD1. The CDR3 sequence is 16 residues long. CDR1 and CDR2 (germline): ENHRY, SYGVKD. J lost 6 bases, V lost 3 bases, and 10 bases had no gene match. CDR3 nucleotide sequence: TGTGCCATCAGTGATTACTTGGACAGGGGTGGGGATACGCAGTATTTT. Translated, it gives CAISDYLDRGGDTQYF.

About this clonotype: A single base separates this from a much larger clone, so it may be a read error. The chain joins TRBV6-6 to TRBJ2-5; 7 bases are a match to TRBD1. The J call may be wrong; the DNA end is better matched by TRBJ2-7. The germline V gene has CDR1 MNHNY and CDR2 SVGAGI (reference sequence). CDR3 length equals 14 residues. CDR3 DNA sequence: TGTGCCAGCAGTGCCGGGACAGACTCCTACGAGCAGTACTTC. Encoded protein: CASSAGTDSYEQYF.

On this clonotype: A read error may be the cause here, since a much bigger clone is one base away. This chain uses TRBV20-1 with TRBJ2-5, with 8 bases aligning to TRBD1. Germline V CDR1 and CDR2: DFQATT, SNEGSKA (reference sequence). The trim removed 0 bases at V and 4 bases at J, leaving 7 bases unmatched. The CDR3 loop spans 15 amino acids. For the CDR3, the DNA is TGCAGTGCTAGAGATCTGCAGGGGGCCCCAGAGACCCAGTACTTC. This gives the protein CSARDLQGAPETQYF.

The chain employs TRBV6-4 and TRBJ2-2, with D perhaps TRBD2 (5 bases). CDR1 MRHNA and CDR2 SNTAGT come from the germline V gene. Trimming removed 3 bases from V and 0 bases from J, with 11 bases in between. The CDR3 spans 16 residues. DNA of the CDR3: TGTGCCAGCAGTGAACTATCAGCGGCGAACACCGGGGAGCTGTTTTTT. Amino acid sequence: CASSELSAANTGELFF.

This chain links TRBV29-1 with TRBJ2-7; D not certain. The V and J ends lost 2 bases and 0 bases respectively, with 11 bases between them. The germline V gene has CDR1 SQVTM and CDR2 ANQGSEA. The CDR3 spans 14 residues. The CDR3 nucleotides are TGCAGCGTTGAATCTGGCTACTTCTCCTACGAGCAGTACTTC. Translating it yields CSVESGYFSYEQYF.